Presented here are 20 T cell receptor beta chains from one specimen sequenced in a study of early T cells in non-severe SARS-CoV-2 infection. In TCRdb, the 5' RACE reads were re-called with MiXCR into one record per CDR3 protein. This sample carries 80,000 to 95,000 distinct CDR3 sequences, roughly an eighth of them seen once, and the ten largest clones take 1.4%. Material: whole blood. The receptors were sampled from an adult who was a healthcare worker with PCR-confirmed SARS-CoV-2 infection or an uninfected control (not recorded which).

CDR3 sequence (DNA): TGCGCCAGCAGCCCCGGGACTAGCGTTGAGCAGTTCTTC. This translates into CASSPGTSVEQFF. This rearrangement joins TRBV4-3 to TRBJ2-1, with 10 bases matching TRBD2. V trimming: 4 bases; J trimming: 9 bases; junction bases outside the gene matches: 3. This CDR3 has 13 residues. Germline V lookup: CDR1 LGHNA, CDR2 YSLEER.

This clonotype occurred many times. The gene calls are TRBV10-3 and TRBJ1-1; TRBD1 agrees at 7 bases. Trimming took 0 bases from V and 0 from J; bases not matched to a gene: 1. CDR1 ENHRY and CDR2 SYGVKD come from the germline V gene. The CDR3 runs to 15 residues. DNA for the CDR3: TGTGCCATCAGTGAGTCAGGGACAGTGAACACTGAAGCTTTCTTT. Protein sequence: CAISESGTVNTEAFF.

The sample holds a few counts of this clonotype. V is TRBV6-2 or TRBV6-3 and J is TRBJ1-5, with D perhaps matching TRBD1 (6 bases). The CDR3 sequence is 16 residues long. The V gene lost 0 bases and the J gene lost 5 bases, with 14 bases spanning the gap. Germline V gene data show CDR1 as MNHEY and CDR2 as SVGEGT. The DNA of the CDR3 is TGTGCCAGCAGTTACTCACAGGGACCGGTGTATCAGCCCCAGCATTTT. Translating it yields CASSYSQGPVYQPQHF.

Ten or more counts support this clonotype. The rearrangement uses TRBV11-2 and TRBJ2-5, with 9 bases lining up with TRBD2. Germline V gene sequence: CDR1 SGHAT, CDR2 FQNNGV. The CDR3 has 15 amino acids. V shed 7 bases, J shed 1 base, and the junction held 7 bases outside the gene matches. This chain's CDR3 is CASNRAGGPQETQYF. As DNA, the CDR3 is TGTGCCAGCAACCGAGCGGGGGGCCCCCAAGAGACCCAGTACTTC.

This clonotype showed up many times. V and J are TRBV19 and TRBJ1-5; no clear D gene. V lost 9 bases and J lost 0, with 18 bases in between. This CDR3 contains 16 residues. Germline V CDR1 and CDR2: LNHDA, SQIVND (reference sequence). CDR3 residues: CASMREGVDSNQPQHF. Here the CDR3 DNA reads TGTGCCAGCATGAGGGAGGGCGTAGATAGCAATCAGCCCCAGCATTTT.

V gene TRBV20-1 combines with J gene TRBJ1-3, with 10 bases fitting TRBD1. CDR3 length: 18 amino acids. The J segment lost 1 base and the V segment lost 6 bases, leaving 15 bases of the junction unmatched. In germline, CDR1 is DFQATT, CDR2 SNEGSKA (reference sequence). As DNA, the CDR3 is TGCAGTGCGGCCCCCGCGGGACAGGGGACAGGATCTGGAAACACCATATATTTT. This encodes CSAAPAGQGTGSGNTIYF.

The chain combines TRBV11-2 with TRBJ2-1; 8 positions match TRBD2. Germline-derived CDR1 and CDR2 are SGHAT and FQNNGV. V was pared by 6 bases and J by 12 bases, with 19 bases of the junction left unmatched. This CDR3 has 16 amino acids. CDR3 sequence (DNA): TGTGCCAGCAGTCGGGAGCGCGGGGGGCTTGTAAGGGTGCAGTTCTTC. Its protein product is CASSRERGGLVRVQFF.

This clonotype appeared many times. As DNA, the CDR3 is TGCAGTGCTAGAACCGGGACTAGCGGTTTCTACGAGCAGTACTTC. This sequence encodes CSARTGTSGFYEQYF. The chain recombines TRBV20-1 with TRBJ2-7; 11 bases fit TRBD2. CDR3 size: 15 residues. After removal of 2 bases from V and 3 bases from J, the junction contained 6 bases not matched to a gene. The germline V gene has CDR1 DFQATT and CDR2 SNEGSKA (reference sequence).

This clonotype was observed at least ten times. The gene calls are TRBV6-1 and TRBJ2-2; TRBD1 agrees at 8 bases. Germline V gene sequence: CDR1 MNHNS, CDR2 SASEGT. V was pared by 1 base and J by 7 bases, with 8 bases of the junction left unmatched. This CDR3 has 16 residues. The chain's CDR3 is CASSEGTGGGSGELFF. In nucleotides, the CDR3 is TGTGCCAGCAGTGAAGGCACAGGGGGAGGAAGCGGGGAGCTGTTTTTT.

This clonotype was seen many times. V gene TRBV2 combines with J gene TRBJ2-7; 8 bases align to TRBD2. V lost 5 bases to trimming and J lost 2 bases; unmatched junction nucleotides: 5. The CDR3 extends over 14 amino acids. Germline V gene sequence: CDR1 SNHLY, CDR2 FYNNEI. CDR3 sequence (DNA): TGTGCCAGCAGTCCCGGGACTAGGGCCTACGAGCAGTACTTC. It encodes CASSPGTRAYEQYF.

Many counts were recorded for this clonotype. The chain has TRBV7-9 and TRBJ1-2, with TRBD1 matching over 8 bases. Germline V gene lookup returns CDR1 SEHNR and CDR2 FQNEAQ (reference sequence). J gave up 2 bases and V 5 bases, and 4 bases lay outside the gene matches. The CDR3 runs 14 residues. Written as DNA, the CDR3 is TGTGCCAGCAGCACCGGACAGGGAAACTATGGCTACACCTTC. This encodes CASSTGQGNYGYTF.

The sample holds many counts of this clonotype. The gene calls are TRBV4-1 and TRBJ2-4; D remains unclear. V dropped 3 bases and J dropped 11 bases, with 14 bases sitting between them. CDR3 length equals 13 residues. The germline CDR1 and CDR2 sequences are MGHRA and YSYEKL. CDR3 region: CASSHRSLSVQYF. The CDR3 nucleotides read TGCGCCAGCAGCCATCGCTCACTGTCGGTTCAGTACTTC.

There are many counts of this clonotype. The chain combines TRBV6-5 with TRBJ2-3, with 8 positions matching TRBD1. CDR1 is MNHEY, CDR2 SVGAGI, per germline. This CDR3 is built from 15 residues. V shed 6 bases and J 1 base; nucleotides not matched to a gene: 6. The CDR3 protein is CASSTQGGGTDTQYF. CDR3 coding DNA: TGTGCCAGCAGCACACAGGGGGGAGGCACAGATACGCAGTATTTT.

This clonotype came up a few times. This chain uses TRBV7-9 with TRBJ2-7, with 8 bases fitting TRBD1. Losses at the gene ends were 4 bases for V and 2 bases for J; bases not matched to a gene: 13. The CDR3 covers 17 residues. Germline lookup yields CDR1 SEHNR and CDR2 FQNEAQ (reference sequence). CDR3 region: CASSWAGTGFPAYEQYF. The CDR3 region has the DNA TGTGCCAGCAGCTGGGCCGGGACAGGCTTTCCGGCCTACGAGCAGTACTTC.

This clonotype was observed a few times. V gene TRBV2 combines with J gene TRBJ1-4; the D gene is possibly TRBD1 (5 bases). The CDR3 is 14 residues long. From germline, CDR1 is SNHLY and CDR2 FYNNEI. V lost 2 bases, J lost 7 bases, and 11 bases lay in between. The CDR3 DNA follows: TGTGCCAGCAGTGAACAGGGAGGTGGTGAAAAACTGTTTTTT. Amino acids: CASSEQGGGEKLFF.

This clonotype appeared a few times. This sequence joins TRBV20-1 and TRBJ1-1, with 9 bases aligning to TRBD1. The CDR3 contains 15 residues. CDR1 is DFQATT and CDR2 is SNEGSKA in the germline V gene (reference sequence). Trimming took 6 bases from V and 6 from J; bases not matched to a gene: 14. The CDR3, as DNA: TGCAGTGCCAGAAGTACAGACAGGGGGTTGGCTGAAGCTTTCTTT. It codes for CSARSTDRGLAEAFF.

This clonotype was detected only a few times. This rearrangement joins TRBV9 to TRBJ1-6; D is undetermined. Trimming cost V 2 bases and J 7 bases, with 10 bases left between them. CDR3 length equals 14 residues. CDR1 is SGDLS, CDR2 YYNGEE, per germline. CDR3 DNA sequence: TGTGCCAGCAGCGTTGGGCCCGAGAATTCACCCCTCCACTTT. This gives the protein CASSVGPENSPLHF. Together with reference TRBV9 and TRBJ1-6, the CDR3 gives the full variable domain: DSGVTQTPKHLITATGQRVTLRCSPRSGDLSVYWYQQSLDQGLQFLIQYYNGEERAKGNILERFSAQQFPDLHSELNLSSLELGDSALYFCASSVGPENSPLHFGNGTRLTVT.

This rearrangement joins TRBV29-1 to TRBJ2-5; D not certain. Between the trimmed V and J ends, which lost 4 bases and 1 base, there was a span of 13 bases. CDR3 length equals 14 residues. The germline V gene has CDR1 SQVTM and CDR2 ANQGSEA. The CDR3 DNA is TGCAGCGTTGTAGGTGAAGGCAGCCAAGAGACCCAGTACTTC. It yields the protein CSVVGEGSQETQYF.

This clonotype has ten or more counts. V is TRBV12-3 or TRBV12-4 and J is TRBJ1-1; perhaps TRBD1 as D (5 bases). The CDR3 contains 11 residues. Trimming pared 3 bases from V and 11 bases from J, leaving 10 bases between. CDR3 DNA sequence: TGTGCCAGCAGTTTGGTAGGGGTCGCTTTCTTT. It translates to CASSLVGVAFF.

The rearrangement links TRBV7-2 to TRBJ2-7, with D possibly being TRBD2 (6 bases). The CDR3 totals 14 residues. Trimming cost V 5 bases and J 2 bases, with 13 bases left between them. Germline-derived CDR1 and CDR2 are SGHTA and FQGNSA. The CDR3 loop is CASSRIGGTYEQYF. CDR3 DNA: TGTGCCAGCAGCCGAATCGGAGGGACCTACGAGCAGTACTTC. The complete variable domain, with remaining parts taken from reference TRBV7-2 and TRBJ2-7, reads GAGVSQSPSNKVTEKGKDVELRCDPISGHTALYWYRQSLGQGLEFLIYFQGNSAPDKSGLPSDRFSAERTGGSVSTLTIQRTQQEDSAVYLCASSRIGGTYEQYFGPGTRLTVT.